This passage covers 20 T cell receptor beta chains from one sample sequenced in a study of T cell clones after liver transplantation (dated by TCRdb to about 2019). The library was built by means of the immunoSEQ multiplex PCR assay. In its TCRdb copy, this immuneACCESS table keeps in-frame sequences only and misses some clones. Where compared with another copy, unresolved V genes explain less than half of these, and the others have no known cause. This sample gives roughly 80,000 clones in total; over 80% of them show up just once. The biggest ten clones account for 2.8% of the sample. The sequencing used CD4+ T cells from blood, collected at the 22-month timepoint. These receptors were obtained from a human patient who received a liver transplant. Following transplantation, T cells from the graft donor may be among those present.

This clone was seen just once. The chain has TRBV5-1 and TRBJ1-4; no definite D call. CDR1 and CDR2 (germline): SGHRS, YFSETQ. V was clipped by 0 bases and J by 4 bases, with 10 bases between them. The CDR3 totals 15 residues. Here the CDR3 reads CASSLGSGGNEKLFF. The CDR3 DNA follows: TGCGCCAGCAGCTTGGGGTCGGGTGGTAATGAAAAACTGTTTTTT.

The chain has TRBV2 and TRBJ1-5; no reliable D call. CDR1 is SNHLY, CDR2 FYNNEI, per germline. V dropped 3 bases and J dropped 7 bases, with 16 bases sitting between them. CDR3 length: 15 residues. Here the CDR3 DNA reads TGTGCCAGCAGTGATGGTGAAACGGGATGGCAGCCCCAGCATTTT. Translating gives CASSDGETGWQPQHF.

The genes are TRBV5-1 and TRBJ1-4, with D maybe TRBD1 (5 bases). Trimming pared 3 bases from V and 8 bases from J, leaving 11 bases between. Germline CDR1 reads SGHRS; CDR2 reads YFSETQ. This CDR3 is 13 amino acids long. CDR3 amino acids: CASSWQGEEKLFF. The CDR3 nucleotides read TGCGCCAGCAGCTGGCAGGGAGAAGAAAAACTGTTTTTT. Full variable domain (outside the CDR3, taken from reference TRBV5-1 and TRBJ1-4): KAGVTQTPRYLIKTRGQQVTLSCSPISGHRSVSWYQQTPGQGLQFLFEYFSETQRNKGNFPGRFSGRQFSNSRSEMNVSTLELGDSALYLCASSWQGEEKLFFGSGTQLSVL.

This clone showed up just a few times. The chain joins TRBV6-5 to TRBJ1-6; D is unclear. Germline CDR1 reads MNHEY; CDR2 reads SVGAGI. The CDR3 is 14 amino acids. Deletions cut 6 bases from V and 10 bases from J, with 16 bases between. The CDR3 region is CASSLRVGSSPLHF. In nucleotides, the CDR3 is TGTGCCAGCAGCCTTCGTGTGGGCTCATCACCCCTCCACTTT.

The rearrangement joins TRBV4-3 to TRBJ1-6; D ambiguous. V was shortened by 1 base and J by 8 bases, with 9 bases between the two germline ends. CDR3 length: 14 residues. Germline values: CDR1 LGHNA, CDR2 YSLEER. CDR3 region: CASSQGERDSPLHF. DNA of the CDR3: TGCGCCAGCAGCCAAGGGGAAAGGGATTCACCCCTCCACTTT.

The chain is built from TRBV28 and TRBJ2-1; D is unclear. Germline V gene sequence: CDR1 MDHEN, CDR2 SYDVKM. The CDR3 loop spans 16 amino acids. V shed 8 bases and J shed 8 bases, with 25 bases lying between them. The CDR3 DNA follows: TGTGCCAGCCACTCCGTGGGATTACAGTACGGACATGAGCAGTTCTTC. It specifies CASHSVGLQYGHEQFF.

The gene calls are TRBV7-2 and TRBJ2-7, with 14 bases aligning to TRBD2. V gave up 0 bases and J gave up 2 bases; unmatched junction bases: 3. The germline V gene encodes CDR1 SGHTA and CDR2 FQGNSA. This CDR3 spans 17 amino acids. The CDR3 region has the DNA TGTGCCAGCAGCTTAGCGGGACTAGCGGGAGACCCCTACGAGCAGTACTTC. Translated, it gives CASSLAGLAGDPYEQYF.

The rearrangement joins TRBV29-1 to TRBJ2-5; 8 bases match TRBD1. The V gene end was trimmed by 5 bases and the J gene end by 4 bases; junction bases not matched to a gene: 6. Germline V lookup: CDR1 SQVTM, CDR2 ANQGSEA. The CDR3 contains 13 residues. CDR3 nucleotide sequence: TGCAGCGTTTCAGGGGGCGGGCCAGAGACCCAGTACTTC. This encodes CSVSGGGPETQYF.

The chain uses TRBV6-1 and TRBJ1-3; TRBD1 is a possible D gene (6 bases). V was pared by 1 base and J by 2 bases, with 6 bases between. The germline V gene encodes CDR1 MNHNS and CDR2 SASEGT. The CDR3 totals 14 residues. CDR3 in DNA: TGTGCCAGCAGTGAAGGGACAGCTGGAAACACCATATATTTT. It encodes CASSEGTAGNTIYF.

This chain links TRBV29-1 with TRBJ1-1; D unclear. This CDR3 spans 14 amino acids. Looked up from germline, CDR1 is SQVTM and CDR2 is ANQGSEA. Trimming took 4 bases from V and 0 from J, leaving 12 bases between them. The CDR3 DNA reads as TGCAGCGTTGTACGGATAACAATGAACACTGAAGCTTTCTTT. The encoded protein is CSVVRITMNTEAFF.

This chain connects TRBV30 to TRBJ1-4; D not resolved. The CDR3 is made up of 13 amino acids. V was pared by 2 bases and J by 8 bases, with 12 bases between. The germline gives CDR1 GTSNPN, CDR2 SVGIG (reference sequence). The CDR3 loop reads CAWSRDALEKLFF. CDR3 sequence (DNA): TGTGCCTGGAGTAGAGATGCCTTGGAAAAACTGTTTTTT.

The rearrangement uses TRBV6-1 and TRBJ2-5, with no clear D. Trimming took 4 bases from V and 5 from J, leaving 8 bases between them. This CDR3 is built from 12 residues. Germline V lookup: CDR1 MNHNS, CDR2 SASEGT. The CDR3 DNA reads TGTGCCAGCAGTGGCCCACGGGAGACCCAGTACTTC. Translated, it gives CASSGPRETQYF.

The chain uses TRBV28 and TRBJ1-3; TRBD1 agrees at 10 bases. J gave up 0 bases and V 6 bases, and 11 bases lay outside the gene matches. This CDR3 region has 18 residues. CDR1 MDHEN and CDR2 SYDVKM come from the germline V gene. CDR3 bases: TGTGCCAGCAGCCTTTGGGACAGGGGCTCCCACTCTGGAAACACCATATATTTT. This codes for CASSLWDRGSHSGNTIYF.

The gene calls are TRBV29-1 and TRBJ2-7, with D perhaps being TRBD1 or TRBD2 (5 bases each). Trimming pared 3 bases from V and 2 bases from J, leaving 11 bases between. Per the germline V gene, CDR1 is SQVTM and CDR2 is ANQGSEA. The CDR3 is 13 amino acids. DNA for the CDR3: TGCAGCGTTGATGGGGGACCGACCTACGAGCAGTACTTC. It translates to CSVDGGPTYEQYF.

This clone was detected only once. This chain links TRBV19 with TRBJ1-1; D is uncertain. The length of the CDR3 is 15 residues. V gave up 2 bases and J gave up 6 bases, with 16 bases separating them. Germline V gene sequence: CDR1 LNHDA, CDR2 SQIVND (reference sequence). As DNA, the CDR3 is TGTGCCAGTAGTATAAAGATCCGTACGGGGTCTGAAGCTTTCTTT. Translating gives CASSIKIRTGSEAFF.

This chain links TRBV25-1 with TRBJ2-7, with D possibly matching TRBD2 (6 bases). The CDR3 sequence is 14 residues long. The germline V gene encodes CDR1 MGHDK and CDR2 SYGVNS. V was cut by 3 bases and J by 7 bases, with 16 bases left in between. CDR3 bases: TGTGCCAGCAGTGAGCCCGGGGGAAGAAGGGAGCAGTACTTC. Its protein product is CASSEPGGRREQYF.

V is TRBV9 and J is TRBJ2-7, with a possible D match to TRBD2 (6 bases). CDR3 size: 16 residues. V lost 0 bases to trimming and J lost 2 bases, with 15 bases between them. Germline V lookup: CDR1 SGDLS, CDR2 YYNGEE. In DNA, the CDR3 is TGTGCCAGCAGCGTAGAGGCTAGCGTCAACACCTACGAGCAGTACTTC. It encodes CASSVEASVNTYEQYF.

This clone was seen only a few times. The chain carries TRBV21-1 and TRBJ2-7; TRBD2 is the table's D call, not checked against the DNA. TRBV21-1 is marked as a pseudogene. The CDR3 has 15 amino acids. The CDR3 spells CASTPSCGRANEQYF. The CDR3 DNA is TGTGCCAGCACCCCGAGTTGCGGGAGGGCCAATGAGCAGTACTTC.

The chain combines TRBV27 with TRBJ2-3, with 9 bases aligning to TRBD2. The trim removed 5 bases at V and 6 bases at J, leaving 12 bases unmatched. Germline V gene data show CDR1 as MNHEY and CDR2 as SMNVEV (reference sequence). The CDR3 runs to 16 residues. CDR3 sequence reads: CASSTAGLATEDTQYF. The CDR3 DNA reads as TGTGCCAGCAGTACCGCGGGACTAGCCACGGAGGATACGCAGTATTTT.

The rearrangement links TRBV9 to TRBJ1-2; 7 bases align to TRBD1. Trimming at V came to 4 bases and at J to 4 bases, leaving 7 bases not matched to a gene. The CDR3 is 14 residues long. Germline-derived CDR1 and CDR2 are SGDLS and YYNGEE. CDR3 coding DNA: TGTGCCAGCAGCCCGGACAGGTTCAGCTATGGCTACACCTTC. As protein: CASSPDRFSYGYTF.